What follows are 25 T cell receptor beta chains derived from one specimen sequenced in a study of blood T cell repertoires in COVID-19. TCRdb's copy holds only in-frame clones and misses some; the assay was immunoSEQ multiplex PCR. The sample has roughly 100,000 clones; approximately 91% are singletons. The sample was peripheral blood. These receptor sequences come from a man aged 50 to 59 with acute or convalescent COVID-19.

The chain recombines TRBV21-1 with TRBJ1-1. TRBV21-1 is labeled a pseudogene. This CDR3 has 18 residues. The CDR3 nucleotides are TGTGCCAGCAGCTCCCGCCGGGGAGGGAGGATAATGAACACTGAAGCTTTCTTT. Translated, it gives CASSSRRGGRIMNTEAFF.

The chain joins TRBV5-1 to TRBJ2-7, with D perhaps TRBD1 (6 bases). CDR3 size: 13 residues. V gave up 4 bases and J gave up 4 bases, with 12 bases separating them. Germline V gene sequence: CDR1 SGHRS, CDR2 YFSETQ. The CDR3 DNA reads as TGCGCCAGCAGCCCAGGACAGATATACGAGCAGTACTTC. Protein product: CASSPGQIYEQYF.

This rearrangement joins TRBV6-2 or TRBV6-3 to TRBJ1-5, with D possibly being TRBD1 (6 bases). This CDR3 spans 14 amino acids. The germline gives CDR1 MNHEY, CDR2 SVGEGT. The V and J ends lost 4 bases and 3 bases respectively, with 10 bases between them. In DNA form, the CDR3 reads TGTGCCAGCAGTTCTCAGGGGAACAATCAGCCCCAGCATTTT. This gives the protein CASSSQGNNQPQHF.

This rearrangement joins TRBV5-5 to TRBJ2-5, with 9 bases identical to TRBD2. This CDR3 contains 18 residues. The V and J ends lost 0 bases and 1 base, in that order; junction bases with no gene match: 10. Germline V lookup: CDR1 SGHKS, CDR2 YYEKEE (reference sequence). DNA for the CDR3: TGTGCCAGCAGCTTGGGAAGTGTCCTAGCGGGGCCCCAAGAGACCCAGTACTTC. Its protein product is CASSLGSVLAGPQETQYF. Full variable domain (missing parts from reference TRBV5-5 and TRBJ2-5): DAGVTQSPTHLIKTRGQQVTLRCSPISGHKSVSWYQQVLGQGPQFIFQYYEKEERGRGNFPDRFSARQFPNYSSELNVNALLLGDSALYLCASSLGSVLAGPQETQYFGPGTRLLVL.

This clone was recorded only once. The CDR3 here is CASSWAAGLENQPQHF. CDR3 nucleotides: TGTGCCAGCAGCTGGGCTGCGGGCCTGGAGAATCAGCCCCAGCATTTT. The rearrangement joins TRBV5-6 to TRBJ1-5; D call uncertain. The germline gives CDR1 SGHDT, CDR2 YYEEEE. V dropped 3 bases and J dropped 4 bases, with 17 bases sitting between them. There are 16 residues in the CDR3.

The CDR3 region is CASSLEPGTGIYGYTF. In nucleotides, the CDR3 is TGCGCCAGCAGCTTGGAACCCGGGACAGGGATATATGGCTACACCTTC. The chain carries TRBV5-1 and TRBJ1-2; 9 nucleotides align to TRBD1. The CDR3 is 16 residues long. V trimming: 0 bases; J trimming: 5 bases; junction bases outside the gene matches: 8. Germline-derived CDR1 and CDR2 are SGHRS and YFSETQ.

The V and J genes are TRBV28 and TRBJ2-7, with TRBD1 identical over 9 bases. V gave up 6 bases and J gave up 6 bases; unmatched junction bases: 9. This CDR3 spans 14 amino acids. CDR1 is MDHEN and CDR2 is SYDVKM in the germline V gene. The CDR3 DNA reads as TGTGCCAGCAGGACCCAAGGGGACAGGGCCGAGCAGTACTTC. Translating gives CASRTQGDRAEQYF.

J is TRBJ2-7 and V is TRBV5-1, with 12 positions matching TRBD1. This CDR3 region has 16 residues. The V gene end was trimmed by 0 bases and the J gene end by 4 bases; junction bases not matched to a gene: 5. Germline CDR1 is SGHRS and CDR2 is YFSETQ. CDR3 nucleotide sequence: TGCGCCAGCAGCTTGGGAGGGACAGGGGGCCTATACGAGCAGTACTTC. It specifies CASSLGGTGGLYEQYF. Based on the CDR3 plus reference TRBV5-1 and TRBJ2-7, the full variable domain is KAGVTQTPRYLIKTRGQQVTLSCSPISGHRSVSWYQQTPGQGLQFLFEYFSETQRNKGNFPGRFSGRQFSNSRSEMNVSTLELGDSALYLCASSLGGTGGLYEQYFGPGTRLTVT.

The DNA for the CDR3 is TGTGCCAGCAGCCCTAGCTTAGAGCAGTTCTTC. This gives the protein CASSPSLEQFF. The chain carries TRBV12-3 or TRBV12-4 and TRBJ2-1; D is possibly TRBD2 (5 bases). Trimming took 6 bases from V and 10 from J, leaving 10 bases between them. The CDR3 spans 11 residues.

The chain uses TRBV27 and TRBJ2-1; D is ambiguous. V gave up 4 bases and J gave up 0 bases, with 13 bases separating them. The germline CDR1 and CDR2 sequences are MNHEY and SMNVEV (reference sequence). This CDR3 is built from 16 residues. CDR3 sequence (DNA): TGTGCCAGCAGTTCCATAACAGATTCCTCCTACAATGAGCAGTTCTTC. It translates to CASSSITDSSYNEQFF.

This clone has a single count. The chain is built from TRBV27 and TRBJ2-7, with 11 bases aligning to TRBD1. The CDR3 spans 12 residues. Trimming took 6 bases from V and 6 from J; bases not matched to a gene: 1. CDR1 is MNHEY, CDR2 SMNVEV, per germline (reference sequence). For the CDR3, the DNA is TGTGCCAGCAGCGGGACAGGGGGCGAGCAGTACTTC. It specifies CASSGTGGEQYF.

This sequence joins TRBV11-2 and TRBJ2-1; TRBD2 matches at 7 bases. V lost 5 bases, J lost 7 bases, and 8 bases stayed unmatched. CDR3 length equals 14 residues. Germline assignment: CDR1 SGHAT and CDR2 FQNNGV. CDR3 coding DNA: TGTGCCAGCAGCACGGGACGGGGGGTGAATGAGCAGTTCTTC. Its translation is CASSTGRGVNEQFF.

The rearrangement joins TRBV6-2 or TRBV6-3 to TRBJ2-7; no clear D gene. The CDR3 length is 16 residues. Germline V gene sequence: CDR1 MNHEY, CDR2 SVGEGT. The ends were cut back, 0 bases at V and 2 bases at J, with 14 bases in the middle. The CDR3 bases are TGTGCCAGCAGTTACTCGAGTCAAATAGCCCCCTACGAGCAGTACTTC. It is translated as CASSYSSQIAPYEQYF.

The gene calls are TRBV13 and TRBJ1-1; 10 bases match TRBD1. Germline CDR1 PRHDT, CDR2 FYEKMQ (reference sequence). The junction had 2 bases not matched to a gene; V was cut back by 5 bases and J by 5 bases. The CDR3 is made up of 13 amino acids. The CDR3 DNA reads TGTGCCAGCAGCGGACAGGGGGTTACTGAAGCTTTCTTT. It specifies CASSGQGVTEAFF.

The chain uses TRBV15 and TRBJ2-3; the D gene is possibly TRBD2 (7 bases). Trimming left V 1 base short and J 7 bases short, with 15 bases between. Looked up from germline, CDR1 is LNHNV and CDR2 is YYDKDF (reference sequence). The CDR3 is 15 residues long. DNA of the CDR3: TGTGCCACCAGCAGAGCCATAGGGGGGGCATATACGCAGTATTTT. Translation: CATSRAIGGAYTQYF.

The chain combines TRBV28 with TRBJ1-2; D perhaps matches TRBD1 (6 bases). CDR1 is MDHEN and CDR2 is SYDVKM in the germline V gene. The germline V and J ends were trimmed by 6 bases and 6 bases, with 17 bases remaining between them. The CDR3 is 14 amino acids. The CDR3 here is CASRVYATGNGYTF. The CDR3 coding sequence is TGTGCCAGCAGAGTTTACGCTACAGGGAATGGCTACACCTTC.

This clone has only a few counts. The chain joins TRBV7-2 to TRBJ1-3; 8 positions agree with TRBD1. The CDR3 has 17 residues. V gave up 2 bases and J gave up 1 base; unmatched junction bases: 7. Germline CDR1 is SGHTA and CDR2 is FQGNSA. The CDR3 nucleotides are TGTGCCAGCAGCTTAATCGGACAGGGCTTATCTGGAAACACCATATATTTT. The encoded protein is CASSLIGQGLSGNTIYF.

The CDR3 loop reads CASSLVGQGGYGYTF. The CDR3 nucleotides read TGTGCCAGCAGCTTGGTGGGACAGGGGGGGTATGGCTACACCTTC. This chain uses TRBV5-4 with TRBJ1-2, with 11 bases aligning to TRBD1. J was trimmed by 5 bases and V by 0 bases; bases with no gene match: 3. The germline V gene encodes CDR1 SGHNT and CDR2 YYREEE (reference sequence). The CDR3 has 15 amino acids.

The chain uses TRBV5-1 and TRBJ1-6; no firm D call. V gave up 1 base and J gave up 10 bases, with 9 bases separating them. The CDR3 totals 13 residues. From germline, CDR1 is SGHRS and CDR2 YFSETQ. The CDR3 region is CASSLIGRSPLHF. CDR3 nucleotides: TGCGCCAGCAGCTTGATAGGGAGGTCACCCCTCCACTTT.

In its sample, this clone was seen once. The chain has TRBV4-2 and TRBJ2-7, with 11 nucleotides matching TRBD2. Germline V CDR1 and CDR2: LGHNA, YNFKEQ. The ends lost 0 bases at V and 6 bases at J; junction bases unmatched: 7. The CDR3 loop spans 16 amino acids. This chain's CDR3 is CASSQDLALAGVEQYF. CDR3 in DNA: TGTGCCAGCAGCCAAGATCTTGCACTAGCGGGGGTCGAGCAGTACTTC.

This clone was picked up a small number of times. The V call is TRBV2, the J call TRBJ1-2; TRBD1 matches at 7 bases. V shed 5 bases and J 8 bases; nucleotides not matched to a gene: 2. The CDR3 is 11 residues long. CDR1 and CDR2 from the germline V gene are SNHLY and FYNNEI. The CDR3 region has the DNA TGTGCCAGCAGTCGAGGGGGCGGCTACACCTTC. It yields the protein CASSRGGGYTF.

The chain recombines TRBV10-1 with TRBJ2-2; 7 nucleotides agree with TRBD1. Germline values: CDR1 WNHNN, CDR2 SYGVQD (reference sequence). This CDR3 contains 16 residues. V was pared by 5 bases and J by 4 bases, with 10 bases of the junction left unmatched. The CDR3 sequence is CASSPILGGGTGELFF. The CDR3 DNA follows: TGCGCCAGCAGTCCTATCTTAGGGGGCGGCACCGGGGAGCTGTTTTTT.

This clone was observed a few times. V is TRBV6-4 and J is TRBJ2-2, with a weak D call TRBD2 (5 bases). Germline values: CDR1 MRHNA, CDR2 SNTAGT. The CDR3 totals 14 residues. V gave up 8 bases and J gave up 4 bases, with 14 bases separating them. As DNA, the CDR3 is TGTGCCAGCCGCAAGACTATACTCACCGGGGAGCTGTTTTTT. It is translated as CASRKTILTGELFF.

The chain has TRBV10-3 and TRBJ1-1; D gene unclear. This CDR3 is 13 amino acids long. The germline V and J ends were trimmed by 0 bases and 3 bases, with 5 bases remaining between them. The germline gives CDR1 ENHRY, CDR2 SYGVKD. CDR3 nucleotides: TGTGCCATCAGTGAGTCGTACTACACTGAAGCTTTCTTT. It encodes CAISESYYTEAFF.

The chain is built from TRBV6-1 and TRBJ1-2; 8 bases align to TRBD1. The junction had 6 bases not matched to a gene; V was cut back by 3 bases and J by 3 bases. Germline CDR1 MNHNS, CDR2 SASEGT. The CDR3 is 15 residues long. The CDR3 sequence: CASSDMTGEDYGYTF. The CDR3 DNA follows: TGTGCCAGCAGTGATATGACAGGGGAGGACTATGGCTACACCTTC.